The 24 T cell receptor beta chains presented below share a single source sample, sequenced in a study of shared clonotypes between healthy human individuals. Sequenced by immunoSEQ multiplex PCR; TCRdb stores in-frame clones only, minus some. The sample lists about 2.3 million clones, over 90% occurring once. Sample: naive CD4+ T cells from PBMCs. Subset indicated: CD45RA+ positively selected. The receptor source for this set is a man younger than 35 in good health. Some clones in this sample may be carry-over from other donors' samples.

The genes are TRBV5-4 and TRBJ2-1; TRBD2 aligns across 10 bases. Germline loops: CDR1 SGHNT, CDR2 YYREEE (reference sequence). CDR3 length: 16 residues. The junction had 13 bases not matched to a gene; V was cut back by 4 bases and J by 9 bases. The CDR3 sequence is CASSQVRRLAGAEQFF. Here the CDR3 DNA reads TGTGCCAGCAGCCAGGTACGTCGGCTAGCGGGAGCTGAGCAGTTCTTC.

This clone appeared a single time. The rearrangement links TRBV10-3 to TRBJ2-7, with TRBD2 matching 13 bases. Germline V gene sequence: CDR1 ENHRY, CDR2 SYGVKD. V was pared by 3 bases and J by 3 bases, with 17 bases of the junction left unmatched. This CDR3 has 20 amino acids. Here the CDR3 reads CAISDSPGLAGQKRGYEQYF. The CDR3, as DNA: TGTGCCATCAGTGACTCACCGGGACTAGCGGGACAAAAGAGAGGCTACGAGCAGTACTTC.

Comment on this clone: Other DNA sequences from this sample encode an identical CDR3 as well. The chain uses TRBV28 and TRBJ1-3; weak D call: TRBD1 (5 bases). CDR3 length equals 13 residues. Germline loops: CDR1 MDHEN, CDR2 SYDVKM. The ends were cut back, 7 bases at V and 4 bases at J, with 11 bases in the middle. This CDR3 is CASTRGSGNTIYF. Here the CDR3 DNA reads TGTGCCAGCACTAGGGGTTCAGGAAACACCATATATTTT.

The chain recombines TRBV28 with TRBJ2-2; 7 bases match TRBD2. Germline V gene lookup returns CDR1 MDHEN and CDR2 SYDVKM. The CDR3 has 14 residues. V lost 5 bases and J lost 8; bases outside the gene matches: 8. The CDR3 spells CASSALAAPGELFF. The CDR3 coding sequence is TGTGCCAGCAGTGCCCTAGCGGCCCCTGGGGAGCTGTTTTTT.

In regard to this clone: Other DNA sequences within the sample encode an identical CDR3. The chain couples TRBV5-1 to TRBJ1-1, with a possible D match to TRBD1 (5 bases). Germline V gene sequence: CDR1 SGHRS, CDR2 YFSETQ. With 3 bases removed from V and 6 bases from J, the gap between germline ends came to 15 bases. This CDR3 is 14 amino acids long. CDR3 nucleotide sequence: TGCGCCAGCAGCTCTGGGACGGGAGGACCTGAAGCTTTCTTT. It encodes CASSSGTGGPEAFF.

This clone was found a few times. The rearrangement links TRBV29-1 to TRBJ1-1, with D uncertain. CDR1 and CDR2 (germline): SQVTM, ANQGSEA. This CDR3 is 10 amino acids long. The V end lost 8 bases, the J end lost 5 bases, and 9 bases lay between the germline ends. The CDR3 loop reads CSPVLTEAFF. In nucleotides, the CDR3 is TGCAGCCCCGTCCTAACTGAAGCTTTCTTT.

The chain couples TRBV10-3 to TRBJ2-7; 7 bases are shared with TRBD1. This CDR3 spans 13 amino acids. In germline, CDR1 is ENHRY, CDR2 SYGVKD. The V gene end was trimmed by 10 bases and the J gene end by 3 bases; junction bases not matched to a gene: 9. CDR3 amino acids: CASRKGQNYEQYF. The CDR3 nucleotides are TGTGCCAGCAGAAAGGGACAGAACTACGAGCAGTACTTC.

The V gene is TRBV6-6, the J gene TRBJ1-1; perhaps TRBD1 as D (5 bases). V was clipped by 7 bases and J by 1 base, with 19 bases between them. This CDR3 is 16 amino acids long. Germline V CDR1 and CDR2: MNHNY, SVGAGI (reference sequence). CDR3 coding DNA: TGTGCCAGCAACCTAGGGGCAGGCGTCACGAACACTGAAGCTTTCTTT. It specifies CASNLGAGVTNTEAFF.

This clone was detected only once. V usage is TRBV28 and J usage is TRBJ2-7; tentatively, D is TRBD2 (6 bases). Germline V CDR1 and CDR2: MDHEN, SYDVKM. The CDR3 has 14 amino acids. V lost 3 bases and J 6 bases, leaving 15 bases between the germline ends. CDR3 in amino acids: CASSLVAEPSEQYF. The CDR3 DNA reads as TGTGCCAGCAGTTTGGTAGCGGAACCCTCCGAGCAGTACTTC.

This chain joins TRBV7-9 and TRBJ2-2, with TRBD1 matching 8 bases. CDR1 is SEHNR and CDR2 is FQNEAQ in the germline V gene (reference sequence). V was pared by 2 bases and J by 0 bases, with 8 bases of the junction left unmatched. The length of the CDR3 is 18 residues. The DNA of the CDR3 is TGTGCCAGCAGCTTACTGGGACAGGACCGGCCGAACACCGGGGAGCTGTTTTTT. Its protein product is CASSLLGQDRPNTGELFF.

V usage is TRBV5-1 and J usage is TRBJ2-7, with TRBD1 as a possible D gene (5 bases). The CDR3 is made up of 15 amino acids. Trimming stripped 0 bases from V and 4 bases from J, with 14 bases between. Germline CDR1 reads SGHRS; CDR2 reads YFSETQ. In DNA form, the CDR3 reads TGCGCCAGCAGCTTGGCCCCACAGACAGTTTACGAGCAGTACTTC. This gives the protein CASSLAPQTVYEQYF. Drawing the rest from reference TRBV5-1 and TRBJ2-7, the complete variable domain is KAGVTQTPRYLIKTRGQQVTLSCSPISGHRSVSWYQQTPGQGLQFLFEYFSETQRNKGNFPGRFSGRQFSNSRSEMNVSTLELGDSALYLCASSLAPQTVYEQYFGPGTRLTVT.

V and J are TRBV6-1 and TRBJ2-5; 10 bases are shared with TRBD2. The CDR3 totals 15 residues. Trimming at V came to 7 bases and at J to 5 bases, leaving 10 bases not matched to a gene. CDR1 MNHNS and CDR2 SASEGT come from the germline V gene. Here the CDR3 reads CASTGQREGRETQYF. The CDR3 DNA is TGTGCCAGCACCGGCCAGCGGGAGGGCCGGGAGACCCAGTACTTC.

The gene calls are TRBV30 and TRBJ1-5; D call uncertain. Trimming removed 3 bases from V and 1 base from J, with 13 bases in between. Germline assignment: CDR1 GTSNPN and CDR2 SVGIG (reference sequence). This CDR3 is built from 15 residues. The CDR3 loop is CAWRSKTLSNQPQHF. CDR3 in DNA: TGTGCCTGGAGAAGTAAGACACTGAGCAATCAGCCCCAGCATTTT. Complete variable domain (other parts from reference TRBV30 and TRBJ1-5): SQTIHQWPATLVQPVGSPLSLECTVEGTSNPNLYWYRQAAGRGLQLLFYSVGIGQISSEVPQNLSASRPQDRQFILSSKKLLLSDSGFYLCAWRSKTLSNQPQHFGDGTRLSIL.

Worth noting for this clone: Distinct nucleotide sequences in the sample also encode this CDR3. The chain recombines TRBV11-3 with TRBJ2-2; the D is unclear. CDR3 length: 13 amino acids. Germline lookup yields CDR1 SGHNT and CDR2 YENEEA. Trimming pared 1 base from V and 5 bases from J, leaving 5 bases between. CDR3 DNA sequence: TGTGCCAGCAGCTTAGGCGGTACCGGGGAGCTGTTTTTT. It codes for CASSLGGTGELFF.

The sample holds a few counts of this clone. The CDR3 is CASSLGTGDYGYTF. Written as DNA, the CDR3 is TGTGCCAGCAGCTTGGGGACAGGGGACTATGGCTACACCTTC. The chain recombines TRBV7-9 with TRBJ1-2, with 10 bases aligning to TRBD1. Germline CDR1 SEHNR, CDR2 FQNEAQ (reference sequence). J lost 3 bases, V lost 3 bases, and 1 base had no gene match. This CDR3 is built from 14 residues.

This rearrangement joins TRBV6-1 to TRBJ2-1; D ambiguous. The CDR3 sequence is 15 residues long. Germline V gene lookup returns CDR1 MNHNS and CDR2 SASEGT. V lost 4 bases and J 2 bases, leaving 12 bases between the germline ends. This chain's CDR3 is CASSVTSGAYNEQFF. The CDR3, as DNA: TGTGCCAGCAGTGTAACGAGTGGGGCCTACAATGAGCAGTTCTTC.

CDR3 sequence reads: CASTLAGIRDTQYF. The CDR3 DNA reads TGTGCCAGCACACTAGCGGGAATCAGAGATACGCAGTATTTT. V is TRBV28 and J is TRBJ2-3; TRBD2 matches 10 bases. The CDR3 runs 14 residues. V was pared by 7 bases and J by 5 bases, with 6 bases of the junction left unmatched. Germline values: CDR1 MDHEN, CDR2 SYDVKM.

The chain carries TRBV27 and TRBJ2-3, with 14 bases aligning to TRBD2. CDR3 length: 17 amino acids. V trimming: 4 bases; J trimming: 3 bases; junction bases outside the gene matches: 6. Germline assignment: CDR1 MNHEY and CDR2 SMNVEV (reference sequence). The CDR3 region has the DNA TGTGCCAGCAGTTCCCTGGGACTAGCGGGAGATACAGATACGCAGTATTTT. This codes for CASSSLGLAGDTDTQYF.

The gene calls are TRBV29-1 and TRBJ2-4; perhaps TRBD2 as D (6 bases). The germline gives CDR1 SQVTM, CDR2 ANQGSEA. This CDR3 spans 13 amino acids. The germline V and J ends were trimmed by 0 bases and 8 bases, with 11 bases remaining between them. CDR3: CSVEDLGGYIQYF. The CDR3 DNA sequence: TGCAGCGTTGAAGATCTGGGGGGATACATTCAGTACTTC.

The chain links TRBV4-1 to TRBJ2-7; TRBD2 matches at 10 bases. The CDR3 contains 16 residues. The V and J ends lost 4 bases and 5 bases, in that order; junction bases with no gene match: 11. Germline values: CDR1 MGHRA, CDR2 YSYEKL. The CDR3 here is CASSLSVAGGADEQYF. CDR3 DNA: TGCGCCAGCAGCCTGAGTGTAGCGGGAGGAGCGGACGAGCAGTACTTC.

This chain joins TRBV5-1 and TRBJ1-1; D not certain. The CDR3 has 16 residues. V lost 0 bases to trimming and J lost 4 bases, with 16 bases between them. Germline CDR1 and CDR2: SGHRS and YFSETQ. CDR3 DNA sequence: TGCGCCAGCAGCTTGGGGGCTGGACGGGGAGTCACTGAAGCTTTCTTT. This translates into CASSLGAGRGVTEAFF.

The DNA of the CDR3 is TGTGCCAGCAGCGCTCGAGCCGGGACAGGGATTGTTATTTCTACCTACAATGAGCAGTTCTTC. Its protein is CASSARAGTGIVISTYNEQFF. The chain is built from TRBV9 and TRBJ2-1; TRBD1 matches at 9 bases. V was pared by 3 bases and J by 2 bases, with 21 bases of the junction left unmatched. The germline CDR1 and CDR2 sequences are SGDLS and YYNGEE. The CDR3 totals 21 residues.

This sequence joins TRBV28 and TRBJ2-4; TRBD2 matches 14 bases. Germline assignment: CDR1 MDHEN and CDR2 SYDVKM. The V segment lost 2 bases and the J segment 6 bases; nucleotides outside the gene matches: 6. The CDR3 totals 17 residues. Here the CDR3 reads CASSLPSGLAGGNIQYF. The CDR3 DNA follows: TGTGCCAGCAGTTTACCGTCCGGACTAGCGGGAGGAAACATTCAGTACTTC.

This clone was seen a single time. The CDR3 DNA is TGTGCCAGCAGTGGGGCCTCCACGGGCCGGTATTTT. It yields the protein CASSGASTGRYF. V is TRBV14 and J is TRBJ1-3, with D perhaps matching TRBD1 (5 bases). V was clipped by 6 bases and J by 16 bases, with 19 bases between them. This CDR3 has 12 residues. CDR1 is SGHDN and CDR2 is FVKESK in the germline V gene.